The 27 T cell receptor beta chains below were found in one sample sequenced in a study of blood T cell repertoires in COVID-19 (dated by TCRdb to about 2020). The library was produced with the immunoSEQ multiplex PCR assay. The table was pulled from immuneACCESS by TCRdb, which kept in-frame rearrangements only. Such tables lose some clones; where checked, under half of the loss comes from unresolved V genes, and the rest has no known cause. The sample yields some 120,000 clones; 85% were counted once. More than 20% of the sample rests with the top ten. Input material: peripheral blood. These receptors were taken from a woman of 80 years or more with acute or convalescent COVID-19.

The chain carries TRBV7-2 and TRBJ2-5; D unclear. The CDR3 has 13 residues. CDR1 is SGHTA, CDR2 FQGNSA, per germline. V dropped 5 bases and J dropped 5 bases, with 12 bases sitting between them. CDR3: CASSPIKEETQYF. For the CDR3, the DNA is TGTGCCAGCAGCCCAATTAAGGAGGAGACCCAGTACTTC.

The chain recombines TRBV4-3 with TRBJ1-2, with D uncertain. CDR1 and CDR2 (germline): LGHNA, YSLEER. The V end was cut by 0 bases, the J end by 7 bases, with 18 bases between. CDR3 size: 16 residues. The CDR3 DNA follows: TGCGCCAGCAGCCAAGAATTCACCCACTCGGGAGGTGGCTACACCTTC. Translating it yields CASSQEFTHSGGGYTF.

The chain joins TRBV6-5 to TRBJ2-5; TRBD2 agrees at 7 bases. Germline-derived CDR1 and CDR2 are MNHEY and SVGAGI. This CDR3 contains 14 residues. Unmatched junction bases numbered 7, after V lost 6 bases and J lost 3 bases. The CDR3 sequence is CASRAGLSEETQYF. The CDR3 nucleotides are TGTGCCAGCAGAGCGGGACTGAGTGAAGAGACCCAGTACTTC.

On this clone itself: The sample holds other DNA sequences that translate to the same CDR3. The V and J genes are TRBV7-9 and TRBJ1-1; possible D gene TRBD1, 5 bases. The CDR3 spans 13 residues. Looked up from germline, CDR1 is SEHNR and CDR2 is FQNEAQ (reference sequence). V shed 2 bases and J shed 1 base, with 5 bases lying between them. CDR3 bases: TGTGCCAGCAGCTTACAGGGGAACACTGAAGCTTTCTTT. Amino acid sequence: CASSLQGNTEAFF. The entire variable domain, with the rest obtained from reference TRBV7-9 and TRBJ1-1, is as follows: DTGVSQNPRHKITKRGQNVTFRCDPISEHNRLYWYRQTLGQGPEFLTYFQNEAQLEKSRLLSDRFSAERPKGSFSTLEIQRTEQGDSAMYLCASSLQGNTEAFFGQGTRLTVV.

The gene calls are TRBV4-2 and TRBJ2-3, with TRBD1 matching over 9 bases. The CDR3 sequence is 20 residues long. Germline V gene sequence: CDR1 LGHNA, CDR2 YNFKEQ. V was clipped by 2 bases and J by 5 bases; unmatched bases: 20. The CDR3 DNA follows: TGTGCCAGCAGCCAAAGCGTCCCGGGACAGGGCTCTTTCTTCGGAGATACGCAGTATTTT. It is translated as CASSQSVPGQGSFFGDTQYF.

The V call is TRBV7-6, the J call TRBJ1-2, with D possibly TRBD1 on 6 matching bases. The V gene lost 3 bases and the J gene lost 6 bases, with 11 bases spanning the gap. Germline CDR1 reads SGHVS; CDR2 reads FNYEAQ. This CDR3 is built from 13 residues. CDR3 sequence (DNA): TGTGCCAGCAGCTTTCGGGGGGCGAATGGCTACACCTTC. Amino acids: CASSFRGANGYTF.

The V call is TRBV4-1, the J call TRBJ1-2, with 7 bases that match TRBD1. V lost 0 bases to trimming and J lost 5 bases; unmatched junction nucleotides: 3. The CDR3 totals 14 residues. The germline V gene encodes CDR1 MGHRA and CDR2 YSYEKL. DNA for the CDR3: TGCGCCAGCAGCCAAGAGACAGGGAGGTATGGCTACACCTTC. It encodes CASSQETGRYGYTF.

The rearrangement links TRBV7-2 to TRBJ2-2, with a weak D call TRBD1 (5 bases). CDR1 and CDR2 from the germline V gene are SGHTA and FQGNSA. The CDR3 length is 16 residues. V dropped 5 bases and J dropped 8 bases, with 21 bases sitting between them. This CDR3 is CASSPHRMTPGGELFF. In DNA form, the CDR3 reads TGTGCCAGCAGCCCCCACCGCATGACGCCAGGGGGGGAGCTGTTTTTT.

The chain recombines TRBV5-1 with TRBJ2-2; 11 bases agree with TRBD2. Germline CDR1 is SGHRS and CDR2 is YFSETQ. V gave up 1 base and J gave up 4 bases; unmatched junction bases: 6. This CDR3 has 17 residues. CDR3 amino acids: CASSLPGTSGTTGELFF. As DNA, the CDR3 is TGCGCCAGCAGCTTGCCTGGGACTAGCGGAACCACCGGGGAGCTGTTTTTT.

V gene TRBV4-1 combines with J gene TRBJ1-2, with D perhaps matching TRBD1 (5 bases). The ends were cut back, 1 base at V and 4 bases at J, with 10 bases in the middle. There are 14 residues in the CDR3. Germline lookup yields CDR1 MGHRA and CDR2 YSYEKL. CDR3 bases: TGCGCCAGCAGCCAAGTAATACAGGCCTATGGCTACACCTTC. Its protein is CASSQVIQAYGYTF.

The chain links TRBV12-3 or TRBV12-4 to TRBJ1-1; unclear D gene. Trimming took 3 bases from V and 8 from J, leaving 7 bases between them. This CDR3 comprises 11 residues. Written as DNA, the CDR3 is TGTGCCAGCAGTTTTTTTACAGAAGCTTTCTTT. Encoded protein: CASSFFTEAFF.

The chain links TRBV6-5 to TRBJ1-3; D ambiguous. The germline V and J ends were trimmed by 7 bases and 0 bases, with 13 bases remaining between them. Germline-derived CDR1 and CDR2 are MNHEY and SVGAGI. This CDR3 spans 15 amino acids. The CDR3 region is CASTQDSHSGNTIYF. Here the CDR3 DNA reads TGTGCCAGCACCCAGGACTCCCACTCTGGAAACACCATATATTTT.

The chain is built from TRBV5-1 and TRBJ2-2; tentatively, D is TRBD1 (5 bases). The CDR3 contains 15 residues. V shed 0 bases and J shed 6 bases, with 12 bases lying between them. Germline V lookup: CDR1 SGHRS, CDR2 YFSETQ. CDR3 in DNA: TGCGCCAGCAGCTTGGGACAGACCGTTTCCGGGGAGCTGTTTTTT. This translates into CASSLGQTVSGELFF.

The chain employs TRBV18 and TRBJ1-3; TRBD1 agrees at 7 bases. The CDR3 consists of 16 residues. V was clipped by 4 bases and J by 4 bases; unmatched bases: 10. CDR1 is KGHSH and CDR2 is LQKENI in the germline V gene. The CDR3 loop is CASSLSDRVSGNTIYF. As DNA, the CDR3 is TGTGCCAGCTCACTATCTGACAGGGTCTCCGGAAACACCATATATTTT.

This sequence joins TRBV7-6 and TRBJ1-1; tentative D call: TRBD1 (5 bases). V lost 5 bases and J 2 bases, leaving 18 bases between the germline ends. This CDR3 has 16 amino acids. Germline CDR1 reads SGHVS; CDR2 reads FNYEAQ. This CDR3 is CASSPRQGFFNTEAFF. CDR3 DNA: TGTGCCAGCAGCCCAAGGCAGGGCTTTTTTAACACTGAAGCTTTCTTT.

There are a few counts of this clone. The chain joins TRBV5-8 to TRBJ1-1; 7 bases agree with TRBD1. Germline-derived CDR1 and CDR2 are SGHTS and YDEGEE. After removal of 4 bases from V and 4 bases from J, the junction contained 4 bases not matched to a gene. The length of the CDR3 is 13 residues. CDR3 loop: CASSHRGSTEAFF. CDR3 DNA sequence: TGTGCCAGCAGCCACAGGGGTAGCACTGAAGCTTTCTTT.

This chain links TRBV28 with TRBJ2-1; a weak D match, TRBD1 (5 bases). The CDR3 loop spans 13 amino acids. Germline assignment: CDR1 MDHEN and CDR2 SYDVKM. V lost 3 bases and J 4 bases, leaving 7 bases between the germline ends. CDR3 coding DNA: TGTGCCAGCAGTTTTGACAGTTACAATGAGCAGTTCTTC. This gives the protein CASSFDSYNEQFF.

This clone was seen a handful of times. Written as DNA, the CDR3 is TGTGCCAGTAGTGACAGAATCGATTCACCCCTCCACTTT. The encoded protein is CASSDRIDSPLHF. The chain links TRBV19 to TRBJ1-6, with D tentatively TRBD1 (5 bases). Germline V CDR1 and CDR2: LNHDA, SQIVND (reference sequence). This CDR3 has 13 amino acids. V shed 5 bases and J shed 8 bases, with 10 bases lying between them.

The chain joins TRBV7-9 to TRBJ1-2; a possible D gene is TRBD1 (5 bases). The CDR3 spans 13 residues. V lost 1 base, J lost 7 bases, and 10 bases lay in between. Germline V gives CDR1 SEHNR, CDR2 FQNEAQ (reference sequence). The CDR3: CASSLGLQGGYTF. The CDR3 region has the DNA TGTGCCAGCAGCTTAGGGTTGCAGGGTGGCTACACCTTC.

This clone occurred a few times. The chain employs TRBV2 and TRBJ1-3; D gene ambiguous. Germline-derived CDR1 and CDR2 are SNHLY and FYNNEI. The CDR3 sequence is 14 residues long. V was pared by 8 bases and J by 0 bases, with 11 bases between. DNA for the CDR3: TGTGCCAGCTACTCCGGGAGCTCTGGAAACACCATATATTTT. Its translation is CASYSGSSGNTIYF.

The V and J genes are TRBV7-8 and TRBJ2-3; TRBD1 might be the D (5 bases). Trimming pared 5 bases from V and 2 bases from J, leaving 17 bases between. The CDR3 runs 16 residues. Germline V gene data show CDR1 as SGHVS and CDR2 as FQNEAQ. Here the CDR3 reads CASSPQGSLHTDTQYF. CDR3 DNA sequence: TGTGCCAGCAGCCCCCAGGGCAGCCTCCACACAGATACGCAGTATTTT.

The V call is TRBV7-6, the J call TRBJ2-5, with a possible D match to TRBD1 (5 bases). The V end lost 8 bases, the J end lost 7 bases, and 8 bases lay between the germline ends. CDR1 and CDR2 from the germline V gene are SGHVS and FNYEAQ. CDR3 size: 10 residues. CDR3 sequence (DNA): TGTGCCAGCCAGGGAAGGACCCAGTACTTC. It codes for CASQGRTQYF.

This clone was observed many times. The CDR3 protein is CASSSVNRGLYEQYF. The CDR3 DNA sequence: TGTGCCAGCAGTTCGGTCAACAGGGGCCTCTACGAGCAGTACTTC. The chain combines TRBV6-2 or TRBV6-3 with TRBJ2-7; 7 bases are a match to TRBD1. J gave up 3 bases and V 4 bases, and 9 bases lay outside the gene matches. Germline V CDR1 and CDR2: MNHEY, SVGEGT. This CDR3 is 15 amino acids long.

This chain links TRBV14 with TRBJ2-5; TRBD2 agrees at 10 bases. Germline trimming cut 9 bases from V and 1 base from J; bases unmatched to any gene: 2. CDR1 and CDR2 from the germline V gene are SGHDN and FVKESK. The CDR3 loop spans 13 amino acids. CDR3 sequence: CARIAGGQETQYF. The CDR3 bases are TGTGCCAGGATAGCGGGGGGCCAAGAGACCCAGTACTTC.

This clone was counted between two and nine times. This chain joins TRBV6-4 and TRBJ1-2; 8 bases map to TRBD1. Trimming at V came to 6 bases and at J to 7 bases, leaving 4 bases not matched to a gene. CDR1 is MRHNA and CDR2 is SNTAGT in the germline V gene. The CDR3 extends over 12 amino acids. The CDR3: CASSGQGGGYTF. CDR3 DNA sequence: TGTGCCAGCAGCGGACAGGGTGGTGGCTACACCTTC.

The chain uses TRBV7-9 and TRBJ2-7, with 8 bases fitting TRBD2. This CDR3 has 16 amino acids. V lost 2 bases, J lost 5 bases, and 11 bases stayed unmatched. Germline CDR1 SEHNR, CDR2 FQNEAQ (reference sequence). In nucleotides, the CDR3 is TGTGCCAGCAGCTTACCTCCCCGGGCGGGGGGCCACGAGCAGTACTTC. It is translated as CASSLPPRAGGHEQYF.

DNA for the CDR3: TGCGCCAGCAGCTGGAGCCCCCCCGGGGAGAACACTGAAGCTTTCTTT. This gives the protein CASSWSPPGENTEAFF. The chain is built from TRBV5-1 and TRBJ1-1; D is unresolved. The CDR3 runs 16 residues. The ends were cut back, 3 bases at V and 1 base at J, with 16 bases in the middle. Germline V gives CDR1 SGHRS, CDR2 YFSETQ.